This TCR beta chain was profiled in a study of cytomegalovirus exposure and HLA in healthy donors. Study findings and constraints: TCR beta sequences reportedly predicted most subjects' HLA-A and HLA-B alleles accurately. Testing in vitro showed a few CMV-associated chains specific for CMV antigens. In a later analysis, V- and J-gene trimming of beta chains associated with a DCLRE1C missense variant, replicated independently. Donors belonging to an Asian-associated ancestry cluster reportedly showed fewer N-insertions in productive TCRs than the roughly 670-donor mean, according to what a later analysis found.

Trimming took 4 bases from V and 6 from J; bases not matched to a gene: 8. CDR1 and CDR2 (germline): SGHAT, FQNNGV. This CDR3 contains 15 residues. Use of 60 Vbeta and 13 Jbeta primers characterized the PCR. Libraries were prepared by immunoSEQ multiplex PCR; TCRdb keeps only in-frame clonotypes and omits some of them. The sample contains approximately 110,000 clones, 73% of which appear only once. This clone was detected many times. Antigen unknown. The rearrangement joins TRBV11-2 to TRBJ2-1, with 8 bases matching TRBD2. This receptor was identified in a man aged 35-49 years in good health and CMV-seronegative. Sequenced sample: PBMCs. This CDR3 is CASSSGGGALNEQFF. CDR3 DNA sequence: TGTGCCAGCAGCTCCGGGGGGGGTGCCCTCAATGAGCAGTTCTTC.